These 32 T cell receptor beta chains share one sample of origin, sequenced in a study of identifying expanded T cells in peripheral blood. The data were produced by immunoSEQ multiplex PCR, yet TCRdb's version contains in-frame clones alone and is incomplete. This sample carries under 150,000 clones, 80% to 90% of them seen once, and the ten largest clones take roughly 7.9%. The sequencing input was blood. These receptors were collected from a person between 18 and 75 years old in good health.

CDR3 amino acids: CASSQDNFGQPDSPLHF. DNA for the CDR3: TGCGCCAGCAGCCAAGATAACTTTGGACAGCCCGATTCACCCCTCCACTTT. J is TRBJ1-6 and V is TRBV4-1, with a weak D call TRBD1 (6 bases). V dropped 0 bases and J dropped 8 bases, with 17 bases sitting between them. The CDR3 runs 17 residues. Germline CDR1 reads MGHRA; CDR2 reads YSYEKL.

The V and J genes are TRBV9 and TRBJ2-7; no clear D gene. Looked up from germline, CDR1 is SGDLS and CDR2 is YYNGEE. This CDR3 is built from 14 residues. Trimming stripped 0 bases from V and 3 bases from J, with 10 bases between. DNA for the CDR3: TGTGCCAGCAGCGTAGGTCCAGGAGACTACGAGCAGTACTTC. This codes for CASSVGPGDYEQYF.

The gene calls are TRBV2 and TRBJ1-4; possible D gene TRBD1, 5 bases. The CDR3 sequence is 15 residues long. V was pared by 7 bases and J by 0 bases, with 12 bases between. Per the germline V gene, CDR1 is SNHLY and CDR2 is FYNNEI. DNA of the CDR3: TGTGCCAGCAATGACGACAGCTCAACTAATGAAAAACTGTTTTTT. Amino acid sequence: CASNDDSSTNEKLFF.

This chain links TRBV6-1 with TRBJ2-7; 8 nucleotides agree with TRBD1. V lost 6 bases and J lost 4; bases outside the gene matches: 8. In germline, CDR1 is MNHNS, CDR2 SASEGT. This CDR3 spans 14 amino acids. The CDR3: CASRAGTGFYEQYF. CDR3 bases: TGTGCCAGCAGAGCCGGGACAGGTTTTTACGAGCAGTACTTC.

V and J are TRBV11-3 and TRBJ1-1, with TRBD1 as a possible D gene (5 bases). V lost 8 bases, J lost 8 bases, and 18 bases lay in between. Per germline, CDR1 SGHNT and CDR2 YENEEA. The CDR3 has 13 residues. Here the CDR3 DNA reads TGTGCCAGCTCTTCAGGGATTTTAAGGGAAGCTTTCTTT. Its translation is CASSSGILREAFF. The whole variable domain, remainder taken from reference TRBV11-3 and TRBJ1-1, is EAGVVQSPRYKIIEKKQPVAFWCNPISGHNTLYWYLQNLGQGPELLIRYENEEAVDDSQLPKDRFSAERLKGVDSTLKIQPAELGDSAVYLCASSSGILREAFFGQGTRLTVV.

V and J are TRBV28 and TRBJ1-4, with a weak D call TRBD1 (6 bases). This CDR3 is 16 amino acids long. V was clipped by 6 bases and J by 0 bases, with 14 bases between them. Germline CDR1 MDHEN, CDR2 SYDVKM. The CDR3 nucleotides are TGTGCCAGCAGCGCCCCGGGACATACAACTAATGAAAAACTGTTTTTT. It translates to CASSAPGHTTNEKLFF.

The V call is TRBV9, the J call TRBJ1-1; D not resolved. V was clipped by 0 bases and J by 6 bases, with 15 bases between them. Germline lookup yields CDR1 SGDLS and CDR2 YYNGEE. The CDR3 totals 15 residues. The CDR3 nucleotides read TGTGCCAGCAGCGTAGGCGACGGGAGGAGTCCTGAAGCTTTCTTT. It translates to CASSVGDGRSPEAFF.

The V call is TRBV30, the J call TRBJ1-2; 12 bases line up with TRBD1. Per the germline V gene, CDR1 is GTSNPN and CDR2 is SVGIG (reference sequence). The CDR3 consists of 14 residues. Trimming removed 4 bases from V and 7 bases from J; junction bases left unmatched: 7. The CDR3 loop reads CAWTRDRGLGGYTF. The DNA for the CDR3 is TGTGCCTGGACCCGGGACAGGGGGCTTGGTGGCTACACCTTC.

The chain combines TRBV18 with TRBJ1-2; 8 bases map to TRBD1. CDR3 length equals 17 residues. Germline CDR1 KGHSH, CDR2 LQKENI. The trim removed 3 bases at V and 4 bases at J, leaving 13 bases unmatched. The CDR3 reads CASSPIETGAALYGYTF. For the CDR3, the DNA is TGTGCCAGCTCACCCATCGAGACAGGGGCCGCCCTCTATGGCTACACCTTC.

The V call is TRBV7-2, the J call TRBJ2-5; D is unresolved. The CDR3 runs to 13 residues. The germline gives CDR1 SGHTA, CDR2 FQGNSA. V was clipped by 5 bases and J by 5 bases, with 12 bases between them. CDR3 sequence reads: CASSEVSPETQYF. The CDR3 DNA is TGTGCCAGCAGCGAAGTGTCCCCGGAGACCCAGTACTTC.

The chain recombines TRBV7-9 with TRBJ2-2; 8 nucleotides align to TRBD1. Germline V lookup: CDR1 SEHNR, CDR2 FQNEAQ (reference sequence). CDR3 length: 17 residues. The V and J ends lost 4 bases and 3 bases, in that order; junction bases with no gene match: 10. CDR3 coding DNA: TGTGCCAGCAGCTCCACCCCCGGGACAGGTTACACCGGGGAGCTGTTTTTT. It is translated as CASSSTPGTGYTGELFF.

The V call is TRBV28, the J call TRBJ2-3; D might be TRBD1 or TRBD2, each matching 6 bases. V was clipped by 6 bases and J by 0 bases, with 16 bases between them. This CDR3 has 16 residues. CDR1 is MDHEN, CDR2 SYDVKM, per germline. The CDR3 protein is CASSYPGAASTDTQYF. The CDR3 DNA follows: TGTGCCAGCAGCTACCCGGGGGCAGCTAGCACAGATACGCAGTATTTT. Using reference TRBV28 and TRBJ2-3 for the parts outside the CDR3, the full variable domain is DVKVTQSSRYLVKRTGEKVFLECVQDMDHENMFWYRQDPGLGLRLIYFSYDVKMKEKGDIPEGYSVSREKKERFSLILESASTNQTSMYLCASSYPGAASTDTQYFGPGTRLTVL.

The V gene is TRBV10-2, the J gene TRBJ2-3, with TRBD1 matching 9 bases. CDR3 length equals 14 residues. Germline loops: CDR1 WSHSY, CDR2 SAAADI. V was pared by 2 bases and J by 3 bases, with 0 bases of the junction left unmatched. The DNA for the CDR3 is TGCGCCAGCAGTGAGGGACAGGGGACAGATACGCAGTATTTT. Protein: CASSEGQGTDTQYF.

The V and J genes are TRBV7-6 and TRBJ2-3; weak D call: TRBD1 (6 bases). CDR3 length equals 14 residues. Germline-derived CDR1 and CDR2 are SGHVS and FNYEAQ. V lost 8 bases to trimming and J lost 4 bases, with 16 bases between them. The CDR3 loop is CASGPTGFSDTQYF. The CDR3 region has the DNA TGTGCCAGCGGACCTACAGGGTTCTCAGATACGCAGTATTTT.

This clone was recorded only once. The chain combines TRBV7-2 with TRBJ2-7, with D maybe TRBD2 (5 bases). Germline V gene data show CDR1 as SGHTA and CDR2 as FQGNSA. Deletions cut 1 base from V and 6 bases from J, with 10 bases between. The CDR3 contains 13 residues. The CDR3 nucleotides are TGTGCCAGCAGCTTAGGGGGAGCGGCCGAGCAGTACTTC. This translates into CASSLGGAAEQYF.

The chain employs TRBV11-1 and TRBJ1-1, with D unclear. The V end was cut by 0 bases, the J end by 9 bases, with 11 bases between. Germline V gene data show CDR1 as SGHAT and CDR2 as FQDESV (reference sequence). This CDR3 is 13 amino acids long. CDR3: CASSLAGSLQAFF. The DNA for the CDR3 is TGTGCCAGCAGCTTAGCCGGGAGCCTTCAAGCTTTCTTT.

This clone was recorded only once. The CDR3 coding sequence is TGTGCCAGCTCACCCGGGCCCGAGGGTGGCTACACCTTC. This encodes CASSPGPEGGYTF. The chain carries TRBV18 and TRBJ1-2, with D unclear. This CDR3 comprises 13 residues. V lost 3 bases to trimming and J lost 7 bases, with 12 bases between them. Germline V gives CDR1 KGHSH, CDR2 LQKENI.

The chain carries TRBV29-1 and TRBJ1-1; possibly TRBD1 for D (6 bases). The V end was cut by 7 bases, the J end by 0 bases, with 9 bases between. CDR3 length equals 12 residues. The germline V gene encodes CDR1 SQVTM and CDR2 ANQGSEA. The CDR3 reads CSARQVNTEAFF. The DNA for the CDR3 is TGCAGCGCAAGACAGGTGAACACTGAAGCTTTCTTT.

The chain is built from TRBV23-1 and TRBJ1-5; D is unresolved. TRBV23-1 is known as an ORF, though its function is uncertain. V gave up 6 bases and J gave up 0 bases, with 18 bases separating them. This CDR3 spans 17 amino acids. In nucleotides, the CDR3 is TGCGCCAGCAGACCCATAAGCCCTTTTTATAGCAATCAGCCCCAGCATTTT. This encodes CASRPISPFYSNQPQHF.

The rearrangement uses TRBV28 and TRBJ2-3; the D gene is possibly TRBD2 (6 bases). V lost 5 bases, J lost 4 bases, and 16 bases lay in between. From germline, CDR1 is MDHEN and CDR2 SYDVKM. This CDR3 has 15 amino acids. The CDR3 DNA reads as TGTGCCAGCAGTAACTACGGGGGAGACGCAGATACGCAGTATTTT. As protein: CASSNYGGDADTQYF.

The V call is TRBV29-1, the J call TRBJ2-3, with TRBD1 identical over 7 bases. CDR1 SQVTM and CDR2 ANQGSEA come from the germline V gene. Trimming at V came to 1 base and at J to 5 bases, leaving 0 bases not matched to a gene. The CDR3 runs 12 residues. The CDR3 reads CSVEAGGDTQYF. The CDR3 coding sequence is TGCAGCGTTGAAGCAGGGGGAGATACGCAGTATTTT.

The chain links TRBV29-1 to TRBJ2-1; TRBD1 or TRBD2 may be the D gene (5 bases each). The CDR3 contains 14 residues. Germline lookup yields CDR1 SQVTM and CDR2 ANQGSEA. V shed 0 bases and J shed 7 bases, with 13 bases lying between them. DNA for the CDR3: TGCAGCGTTGAAGACAGGGTAAGAGGGAATGAGCAGTTCTTC. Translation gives CSVEDRVRGNEQFF.

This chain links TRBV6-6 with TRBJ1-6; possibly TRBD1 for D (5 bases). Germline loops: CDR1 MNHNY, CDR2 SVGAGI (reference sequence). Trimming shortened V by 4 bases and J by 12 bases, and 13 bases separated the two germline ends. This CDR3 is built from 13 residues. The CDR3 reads CASSLGQGEPLHF. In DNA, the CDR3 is TGTGCCAGCAGTTTAGGGCAGGGAGAACCCCTCCACTTT.

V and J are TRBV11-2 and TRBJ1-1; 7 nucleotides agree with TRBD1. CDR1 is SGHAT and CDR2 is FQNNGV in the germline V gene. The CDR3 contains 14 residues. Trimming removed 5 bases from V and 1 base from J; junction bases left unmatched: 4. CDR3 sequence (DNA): TGTGCCAGCAGCCAGGGACAGTGGAACACTGAAGCTTTCTTT. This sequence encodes CASSQGQWNTEAFF. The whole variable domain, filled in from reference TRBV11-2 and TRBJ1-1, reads EAGVAQSPRYKIIEKRQSVAFWCNPISGHATLYWYQQILGQGPKLLIQFQNNGVVDDSQLPKDRFSAERLKGVDSTLKIQPAKLEDSAVYLCASSQGQWNTEAFFGQGTRLTVV.

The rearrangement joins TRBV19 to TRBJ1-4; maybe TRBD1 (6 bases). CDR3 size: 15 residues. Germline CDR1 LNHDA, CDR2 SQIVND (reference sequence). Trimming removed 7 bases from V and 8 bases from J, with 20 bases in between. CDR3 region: CASTSNREGGEKLFF. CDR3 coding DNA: TGTGCCAGTACCTCGAACAGGGAGGGAGGCGAAAAACTGTTTTTT.

The CDR3 protein is CAWSRQGNQPQHF. DNA of the CDR3: TGTGCCTGGAGTCGACAGGGGAATCAGCCCCAGCATTTT. The gene calls are TRBV30 and TRBJ1-5; 8 bases match TRBD1. The J segment lost 4 bases and the V segment lost 2 bases, leaving 1 base of the junction unmatched. Germline CDR1 GTSNPN, CDR2 SVGIG (reference sequence). The CDR3 covers 13 residues. Full variable domain (outside the CDR3, taken from reference TRBV30 and TRBJ1-5): SQTIHQWPATLVQPVGSPLSLECTVEGTSNPNLYWYRQAAGRGLQLLFYSVGIGQISSEVPQNLSASRPQDRQFILSSKKLLLSDSGFYLCAWSRQGNQPQHFGDGTRLSIL.

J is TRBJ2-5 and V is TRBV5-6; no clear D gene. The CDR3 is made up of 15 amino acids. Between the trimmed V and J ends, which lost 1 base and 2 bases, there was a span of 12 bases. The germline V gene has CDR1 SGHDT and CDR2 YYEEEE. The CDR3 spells CASSLLGRIQETQYF. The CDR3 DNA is TGTGCCAGCAGCTTGTTGGGCCGGATTCAAGAGACCCAGTACTTC.

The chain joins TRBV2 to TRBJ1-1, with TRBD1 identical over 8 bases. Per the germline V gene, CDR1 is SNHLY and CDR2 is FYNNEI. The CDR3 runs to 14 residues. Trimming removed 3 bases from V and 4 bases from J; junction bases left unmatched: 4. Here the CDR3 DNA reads TGTGCCAGCAGTGAGGACAGGGCTGGCACTGAAGCTTTCTTT. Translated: CASSEDRAGTEAFF.

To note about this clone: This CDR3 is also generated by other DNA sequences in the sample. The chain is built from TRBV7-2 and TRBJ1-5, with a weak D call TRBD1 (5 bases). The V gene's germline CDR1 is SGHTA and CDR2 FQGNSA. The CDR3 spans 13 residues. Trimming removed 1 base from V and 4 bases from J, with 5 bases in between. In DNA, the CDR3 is TGTGCCAGCAGCTTAGGACAGAATCAGCCCCAGCATTTT. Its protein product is CASSLGQNQPQHF. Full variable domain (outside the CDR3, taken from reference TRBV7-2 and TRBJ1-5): GAGVSQSPSNKVTEKGKDVELRCDPISGHTALYWYRQSLGQGLEFLIYFQGNSAPDKSGLPSDRFSAERTGGSVSTLTIQRTQQEDSAVYLCASSLGQNQPQHFGDGTRLSIL.

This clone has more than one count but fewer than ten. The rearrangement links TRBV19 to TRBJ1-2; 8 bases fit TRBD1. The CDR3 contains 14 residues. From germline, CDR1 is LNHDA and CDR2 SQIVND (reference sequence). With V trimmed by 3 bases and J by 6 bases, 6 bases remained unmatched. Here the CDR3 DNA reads TGTGCCAGTAGTATTGGACAGGGCATGGATGGCTACACCTTC. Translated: CASSIGQGMDGYTF.

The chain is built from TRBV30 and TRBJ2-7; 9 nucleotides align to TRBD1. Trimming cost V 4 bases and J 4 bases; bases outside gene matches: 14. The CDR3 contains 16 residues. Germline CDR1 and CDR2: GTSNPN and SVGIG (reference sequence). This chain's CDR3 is CAWTSLGTGRGYEQYF. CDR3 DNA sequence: TGTGCCTGGACCTCTTTGGGGACAGGGAGAGGGTACGAGCAGTACTTC.

CDR3 coding DNA: TGCGCCAGCAGCCCAGATATGCAACGGAACACTGAAGCTTTCTTT. Its protein is CASSPDMQRNTEAFF. This rearrangement joins TRBV5-1 to TRBJ1-1; no definite D call. The germline V and J ends were trimmed by 4 bases and 1 base, with 14 bases remaining between them. The CDR3 totals 15 residues. CDR1 is SGHRS and CDR2 is YFSETQ in the germline V gene.